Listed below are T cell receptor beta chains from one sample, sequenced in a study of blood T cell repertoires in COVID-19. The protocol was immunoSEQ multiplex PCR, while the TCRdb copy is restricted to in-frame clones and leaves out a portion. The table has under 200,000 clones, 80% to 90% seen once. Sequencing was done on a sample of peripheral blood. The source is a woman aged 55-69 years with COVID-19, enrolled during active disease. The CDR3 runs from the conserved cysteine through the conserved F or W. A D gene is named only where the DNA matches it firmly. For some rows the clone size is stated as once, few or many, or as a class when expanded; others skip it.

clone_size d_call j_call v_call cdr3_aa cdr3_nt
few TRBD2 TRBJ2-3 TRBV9 CASSVSSGGSTDTQYF TGTGCCAGCAGCGTATCTAGCGGGGGTAGCACAGATACGCAGTATTTT
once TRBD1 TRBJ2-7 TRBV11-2 CASKRSGTENSYEQYF TGTGCCAGCAAGAGATCCGGGACAGAGAACTCCTACGAGCAGTACTTC
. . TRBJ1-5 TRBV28 CASSLFGGGQPQHF TGTGCCAGCAGTTTATTCGGGGGTGGTCAGCCCCAGCATTTT
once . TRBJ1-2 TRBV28 CASSLGGGVRYGYTF TGTGCCAGCAGTTTGGGGGGAGGGGTTAGGTATGGCTACACCTTC
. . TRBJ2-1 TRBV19 CASSKLLGYNEQFF TGTGCCAGTAGTAAACTATTGGGTTACAATGAGCAGTTCTTC
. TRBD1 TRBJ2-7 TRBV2 CASRRTGTGALSSYEQYF TGTGCCAGCAGAAGAACCGGGACAGGGGCCTTGAGCTCCTACGAGCAGTACTTC
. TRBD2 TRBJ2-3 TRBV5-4 CASSLLTSGSTDTQYF TGTGCCAGCAGCTTGCTGACTAGCGGGAGTACAGATACGCAGTATTTT
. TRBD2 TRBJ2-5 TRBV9 CASSVATGGTSGMSGQETQYF TGTGCCAGCAGCGTAGCTACCGGGGGGACTAGCGGGATGAGCGGTCAAGAGACCCAGTACTTC
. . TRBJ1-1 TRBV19 CASTRAFMNTEAFF TGTGCCAGTACTCGAGCATTCATGAACACTGAAGCTTTCTTT
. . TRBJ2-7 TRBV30 CAGRQEDYEQYF TGTGCCGGACGACAGGAAGACTACGAGCAGTACTTC
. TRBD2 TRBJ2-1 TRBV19 CASSIAGGLGGDEQFF TGTGCCAGTAGTATCGCGGGAGGGCTGGGGGGTGATGAGCAGTTCTTC
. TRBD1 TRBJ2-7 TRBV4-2 CASSQVHGQGADSYEQYF TGTGCCAGCAGCCAAGTTCACGGACAGGGGGCCGACTCCTACGAGCAGTACTTC
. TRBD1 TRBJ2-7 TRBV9 CASSEGTGSSYEQYF TGTGCCAGCAGCGAAGGGACAGGGAGCTCCTACGAGCAGTACTTC
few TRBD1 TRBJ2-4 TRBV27 CASSLKGQGVGLAKNIQYF TGTGCCAGCAGTTTAAAGGGACAGGGGGTAGGACTAGCCAAAAACATTCAGTACTTC
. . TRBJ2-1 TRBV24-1 CATGRGDYNEQFF TGTGCCACCGGCAGGGGAGATTACAATGAGCAGTTCTTC
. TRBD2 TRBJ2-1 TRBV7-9 CASIRSGRTSINEQFF TGTGCCAGCATCAGGAGCGGGAGGACCTCAATAAATGAGCAGTTCTTC
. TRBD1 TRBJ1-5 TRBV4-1 CASSRKQGDNQPQHF TGCGCCAGCAGCCGCAAACAGGGGGACAATCAGCCCCAGCATTTT
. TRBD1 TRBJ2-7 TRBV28 CASSLPGQGSYEQYF TGTGCCAGCAGTTTACCCGGACAGGGATCCTACGAGCAGTACTTC
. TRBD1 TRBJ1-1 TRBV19 CASSARGRNTEAFF TGTGCCAGTAGTGCCAGGGGGCGAAACACTGAAGCTTTCTTT
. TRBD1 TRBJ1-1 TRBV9 CASSPWDRNTEAFF TGTGCCAGCAGCCCCTGGGACAGGAACACTGAAGCTTTCTTT
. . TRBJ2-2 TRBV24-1 CATSVRLGTGELFF TGTGCCACCAGTGTCAGGTTGGGCACCGGGGAGCTGTTTTTT
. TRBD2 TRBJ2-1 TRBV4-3 CASSQERERNNEQFF TGCGCCAGCAGCCAAGAGCGGGAGCGAAACAATGAGCAGTTCTTC
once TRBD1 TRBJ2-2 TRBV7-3 CASSSTGANTGELFF TGTGCCAGCAGCTCGACAGGGGCGAACACCGGGGAGCTGTTTTTT
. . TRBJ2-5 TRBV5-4 CASSLAGVGETQYF TGTGCCAGCAGCTTGGCGGGAGTGGGGGAGACCCAGTACTTC
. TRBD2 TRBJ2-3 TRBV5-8 CASSFSGMSTDTQYF TGTGCCAGCAGCTTTAGCGGGATGAGCACAGATACGCAGTATTTT
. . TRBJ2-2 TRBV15 CATQGHLNTGELFF TGTGCCACCCAAGGACACTTAAACACCGGGGAGCTGTTTTTT
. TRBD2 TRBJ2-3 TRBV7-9 CASSLVVGLGADTQYF TGTGCCAGCAGCTTGGTAGTGGGACTAGGCGCAGATACGCAGTATTTT
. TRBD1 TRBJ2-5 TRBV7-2 CASRRTGAEETQYF TGTGCCAGCAGAAGGACAGGGGCTGAGGAGACCCAGTACTTC
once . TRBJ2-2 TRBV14 CASSQLRFGELFF TGTGCCAGCAGCCAACTGAGGTTCGGGGAGCTGTTTTTT